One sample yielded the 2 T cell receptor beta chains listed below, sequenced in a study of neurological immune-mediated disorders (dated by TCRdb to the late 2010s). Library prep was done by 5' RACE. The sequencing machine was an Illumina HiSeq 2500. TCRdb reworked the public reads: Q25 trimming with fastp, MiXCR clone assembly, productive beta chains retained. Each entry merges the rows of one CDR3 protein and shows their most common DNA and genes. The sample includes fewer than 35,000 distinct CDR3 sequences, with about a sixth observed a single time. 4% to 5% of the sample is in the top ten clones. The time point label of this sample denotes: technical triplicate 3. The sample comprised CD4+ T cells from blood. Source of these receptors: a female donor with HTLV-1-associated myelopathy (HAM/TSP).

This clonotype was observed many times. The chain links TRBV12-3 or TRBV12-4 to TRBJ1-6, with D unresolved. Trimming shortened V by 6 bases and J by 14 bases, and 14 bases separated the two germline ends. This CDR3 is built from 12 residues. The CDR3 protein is CASSTAPITLHF. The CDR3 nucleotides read TGTGCCAGCAGCACCGCTCCCATAACCCTCCACTTT.

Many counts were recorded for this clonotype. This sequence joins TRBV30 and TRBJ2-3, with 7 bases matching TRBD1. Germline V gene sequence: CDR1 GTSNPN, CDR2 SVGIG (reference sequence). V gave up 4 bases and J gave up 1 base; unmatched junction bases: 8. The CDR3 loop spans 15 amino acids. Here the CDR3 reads CAWTRGRGGTDTQYF. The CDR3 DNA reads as TGTGCCTGGACTAGGGGGCGAGGTGGCACAGATACGCAGTATTTT.